The 30 T cell receptor beta chains below come from one sample, sequenced in a study of CD8 T cells in ankylosing spondylitis. Study outcomes and limitations: Seemingly characteristic of ankylosing spondylitis blood was a TCR beta motif consisting of fewer than 10 highly homologous variants.

TCRdb re-analysed the 5' RACE reads in MiXCR, keeping a single row per CDR3 protein. The data show roughly 490,000 distinct CDR3 sequences, 5.3% seen once. The antigens these receptors bind are not known. The material sequenced was blood, either unsorted or a sorted T cell fraction (not recorded which). The receptors come from a male donor with ankylosing spondylitis.

The CDR3: CASSHPAETAYNEQFF. The CDR3 DNA reads as TGTGCCAGCAGCCACCCAGCGGAGACCGCCTACAATGAGCAGTTCTTC. The gene calls are TRBV5-5 and TRBJ2-1; D perhaps matches TRBD2 (5 bases). This CDR3 contains 16 residues. From germline, CDR1 is SGHKS and CDR2 YYEKEE (reference sequence). V was trimmed by 4 bases and J by 2 bases, leaving 16 bases between them.

In its sample, this clonotype was seen many times. The gene calls are TRBV7-8 and TRBJ1-2; 7 bases agree with TRBD1. After removal of 2 bases from V and 6 bases from J, the junction contained 15 bases not matched to a gene. This CDR3 region has 17 residues. Per germline, CDR1 SGHVS and CDR2 FQNEAQ. The CDR3 nucleotides are TGTGCCAGCAGCTTAACCCTCCGGGGACAGCTTGTGGATGGCTACACCTTC. This translates into CASSLTLRGQLVDGYTF.

This clonotype was seen repeatedly, ten times or more. The CDR3 region has the DNA TGTGCCATCAGTGAAACTTCCTACGAGCAGTACTTC. The encoded protein is CAISETSYEQYF. The chain employs TRBV10-3 and TRBJ2-7; D gene ambiguous. Trimming pared 3 bases from V and 1 base from J, leaving 4 bases between. Germline V CDR1 and CDR2: ENHRY, SYGVKD. The CDR3 sequence is 12 residues long.

This clonotype was counted between two and nine times. V and J are TRBV29-1 and TRBJ2-7, with D perhaps matching TRBD1 (5 bases). V lost 4 bases and J lost 0, with 16 bases in between. Germline V CDR1 and CDR2: SQVTM, ANQGSEA. The CDR3 runs to 15 residues. This CDR3 is CSVAKGILSSYEQYF. The CDR3 nucleotides are TGCAGCGTTGCGAAGGGGATTCTTAGCTCCTACGAGCAGTACTTC.

Many counts were recorded for this clonotype. The genes are TRBV5-1 and TRBJ2-1, with 7 nucleotides matching TRBD1. Trimming at V came to 7 bases and at J to 4 bases, leaving 8 bases not matched to a gene. The CDR3 extends over 14 amino acids. The V gene's germline CDR1 is SGHRS and CDR2 YFSETQ. The CDR3 sequence: CASGLGGPYNEQFF. For the CDR3, the DNA is TGCGCCAGCGGGCTAGGGGGCCCTTACAATGAGCAGTTCTTC.

This clonotype has ten or more counts. The chain joins TRBV7-9 to TRBJ1-3, with 9 bases fitting TRBD1. The germline V gene has CDR1 SEHNR and CDR2 FQNEAQ (reference sequence). The CDR3 runs to 20 residues. Trimming at V came to 1 base and at J to 0 bases, leaving 13 bases not matched to a gene. The CDR3 coding sequence is TGTGCCAGCAGCTTAGTTCGAAGGGACAGGGCGTCGAGCTCTGGAAACACCATATATTTT. Its protein is CASSLVRRDRASSSGNTIYF.

At least ten counts were recorded for this clonotype. The V gene is TRBV4-3, the J gene TRBJ2-1; D possibly matches TRBD1 or TRBD2 (5 bases each). Looked up from germline, CDR1 is LGHNA and CDR2 is YSLEER. The CDR3 loop spans 18 amino acids. Trimming shortened V by 3 bases and J by 6 bases, and 24 bases separated the two germline ends. CDR3 coding DNA: TGCGCCAGCAGCCACGATCTGGGGCGAAGGGACCTCATCAATGAGCAGTTCTTC. Translating gives CASSHDLGRRDLINEQFF.

This clonotype has ten or more counts. The V call is TRBV20-1, the J call TRBJ2-7; 13 bases fit TRBD2. Per germline, CDR1 DFQATT and CDR2 SNEGSKA (reference sequence). The V gene end was trimmed by 6 bases and the J gene end by 5 bases; junction bases not matched to a gene: 4. The CDR3 spans 13 residues. CDR3 residues: CSAPGTSGNEQYF. The CDR3 DNA reads TGCAGTGCCCCCGGGACTAGCGGGAACGAGCAGTACTTC.

This clonotype was seen ten or more times. The chain links TRBV10-3 to TRBJ2-2; 9 bases line up with TRBD1. This CDR3 region has 16 residues. CDR1 and CDR2 (germline): ENHRY, SYGVKD. V was pared by 6 bases and J by 4 bases, with 9 bases of the junction left unmatched. Here the CDR3 DNA reads TGTGCCATCAGGGGACAGGGAGGAGCCCTCACCGGGGAGCTGTTTTTT. As protein: CAIRGQGGALTGELFF.

The sample holds many counts of this clonotype. The chain joins TRBV4-3 to TRBJ1-2; no clear D. The CDR3 is made up of 14 amino acids. The V and J ends lost 1 base and 6 bases respectively, with 12 bases between them. Germline V CDR1 and CDR2: LGHNA, YSLEER. CDR3 sequence reads: CASSQVSPWDGYTF. The CDR3 nucleotides read TGCGCCAGCAGCCAAGTCAGCCCTTGGGATGGCTACACCTTC.

This clonotype has a count of ten or more. This rearrangement joins TRBV27 to TRBJ2-2; D tentatively fits TRBD1 or TRBD2 (6 bases each). CDR1 is MNHEY and CDR2 is SMNVEV in the germline V gene (reference sequence). The CDR3 length is 15 residues. The V gene lost 1 base and the J gene lost 6 bases, with 12 bases spanning the gap. The chain's CDR3 is CASSLFNREAGELFF. The CDR3 DNA follows: TGTGCCAGCAGTTTATTTAACAGGGAGGCCGGGGAGCTGTTTTTT.

CDR3 coding DNA: TGTGCCAGCAGCTTTTCTAGCGGGGGGTCGAACACCGGGGAGCTGTTTTTT. Translating gives CASSFSSGGSNTGELFF. V and J are TRBV13 and TRBJ2-2, with 11 bases identical to TRBD2. This CDR3 contains 17 residues. With 3 bases clipped from V and 0 bases from J, the junction kept 3 bases outside the gene matches. Per the germline V gene, CDR1 is PRHDT and CDR2 is FYEKMQ (reference sequence).

This clonotype was detected many times. The J gene is TRBJ2-3, the V gene TRBV7-2; D remains ambiguous. Germline V gene lookup returns CDR1 SGHTA and CDR2 FQGNSA. V was clipped by 3 bases and J by 2 bases, with 9 bases between them. This CDR3 has 14 amino acids. CDR3 in amino acids: CASSFPLVTDTQYF. The CDR3 DNA reads TGTGCCAGCAGCTTCCCTCTAGTCACAGATACGCAGTATTTT. The whole variable domain, filled in from reference TRBV7-2 and TRBJ2-3, reads GAGVSQSPSNKVTEKGKDVELRCDPISGHTALYWYRQSLGQGLEFLIYFQGNSAPDKSGLPSDRFSAERTGGSVSTLTIQRTQQEDSAVYLCASSFPLVTDTQYFGPGTRLTVL.

This clonotype occurred many times. The chain uses TRBV5-1 and TRBJ2-1; D is ambiguous. Germline values: CDR1 SGHRS, CDR2 YFSETQ. Trimming shortened V by 3 bases and J by 0 bases, and 13 bases separated the two germline ends. This CDR3 spans 16 amino acids. The CDR3 nucleotides read TGCGCCAGCAGCTGGGCCACAGAGAGCTCCTACAATGAGCAGTTCTTC. This encodes CASSWATESSYNEQFF.

In this sample, this clonotype turned up many times. The genes are TRBV20-1 and TRBJ1-2; tentatively, D is TRBD1 (6 bases). The germline V gene encodes CDR1 DFQATT and CDR2 SNEGSKA (reference sequence). Between the trimmed V and J ends, which lost 0 bases and 8 bases, there was a span of 10 bases. The CDR3 sequence is 12 residues long. The CDR3 reads CSARDRGEGYTF. CDR3 coding DNA: TGCAGTGCTAGAGACAGGGGAGAAGGCTACACCTTC.

In its sample, this clonotype was seen a few times. This chain joins TRBV16 and TRBJ2-1; D is perhaps TRBD2 (5 bases). The germline V gene has CDR1 KGHSY and CDR2 FQNENV. This CDR3 is 16 amino acids long. The V end lost 1 base, the J end lost 0 bases, and 10 bases lay between the germline ends. CDR3 nucleotides: TGTGCCAGCAGCCAATTCCGGGGTAGCTCCTACAATGAGCAGTTCTTC. Amino acids: CASSQFRGSSYNEQFF.

This clonotype has a count of ten or more. The J gene is TRBJ2-2, the V gene TRBV11-2; D not resolved. The CDR3 contains 17 residues. Germline assignment: CDR1 SGHAT and CDR2 FQNNGV. V was cut by 3 bases and J by 0 bases, with 14 bases left in between. CDR3 protein: CASSFPRRRTNTGELFF. CDR3 nucleotide sequence: TGTGCCAGCAGCTTCCCTCGGCGCAGGACGAACACCGGGGAGCTGTTTTTT.

In this sample, this clonotype turned up a few times. This chain links TRBV11-1 with TRBJ2-3; D may be TRBD1 (5 bases). Trimming pared 5 bases from V and 2 bases from J, leaving 17 bases between. Germline V lookup: CDR1 SGHAT, CDR2 FQDESV (reference sequence). The CDR3 length is 16 residues. The CDR3 sequence: CASSGLGQLFTDTQYF. In DNA, the CDR3 is TGTGCCAGCAGCGGCCTGGGGCAGCTTTTCACAGATACGCAGTATTTT.

This clonotype occurred once. The V gene is TRBV7-9, the J gene TRBJ1-1; D unresolved. Germline V lookup: CDR1 SEHNR, CDR2 FQNEAQ (reference sequence). CDR3 size: 14 residues. V was trimmed by 1 base and J by 4 bases, leaving 10 bases between them. CDR3 loop: CASSLDLSSTEAFF. The CDR3 nucleotides are TGTGCCAGCAGCTTAGACCTGTCGTCCACTGAAGCTTTCTTT.

This clonotype has just a few counts. This chain uses TRBV6-1 with TRBJ1-5; possible D gene TRBD1, 5 bases. In germline, CDR1 is MNHNS, CDR2 SASEGT. Trimming shortened V by 6 bases and J by 3 bases, and 15 bases separated the two germline ends. This CDR3 spans 15 amino acids. DNA of the CDR3: TGTGCCAGCAGCAAGTTGACAGTGACCAATCAGCCCCAGCATTTT. Residues: CASSKLTVTNQPQHF.

This clonotype was recorded at least ten times. The chain recombines TRBV5-1 with TRBJ2-7; TRBD2 aligns across 8 bases. From germline, CDR1 is SGHRS and CDR2 YFSETQ. The CDR3 covers 15 residues. V lost 2 bases and J lost 1; bases outside the gene matches: 5. Here the CDR3 reads CASSFGLAVSYEQYF. The DNA of the CDR3 is TGCGCCAGCAGCTTCGGACTAGCAGTATCCTACGAGCAGTACTTC.

This clonotype was counted at least ten times. This chain uses TRBV12-3 or TRBV12-4 with TRBJ1-2; 10 bases agree with TRBD1. The CDR3 has 14 amino acids. With V trimmed by 6 bases and J by 7 bases, 8 bases remained unmatched. As DNA, the CDR3 is TGTGCCAGCAGCTATAGACAGGGGGCGGCTGGCTACACCTTC. Residues: CASSYRQGAAGYTF.

This clonotype showed up many times. The genes are TRBV4-3 and TRBJ1-2; 7 nucleotides agree with TRBD1. J lost 6 bases, V lost 4 bases, and 5 bases had no gene match. Germline V gives CDR1 LGHNA, CDR2 YSLEER. The CDR3 runs 13 residues. The CDR3 DNA follows: TGCGCCAGCAGCCGAGACAGGGAGGATGGCTACACCTTC. Translating it yields CASSRDREDGYTF.

The chain employs TRBV4-2 and TRBJ2-7; 8 nucleotides agree with TRBD2. Germline V CDR1 and CDR2: LGHNA, YNFKEQ. The J segment lost 3 bases and the V segment lost 4 bases, leaving 5 bases of the junction unmatched. The CDR3 totals 14 residues. CDR3 region: CASSLIAGLYEQYF. The CDR3, as DNA: TGTGCCAGCAGCCTGATAGCGGGACTCTACGAGCAGTACTTC.

J is TRBJ2-7 and V is TRBV20-1; a possible D gene is TRBD2 (5 bases). Germline-derived CDR1 and CDR2 are DFQATT and SNEGSKA (reference sequence). The CDR3 consists of 15 residues. V was trimmed by 3 bases and J by 3 bases, leaving 18 bases between them. This chain's CDR3 is CSASSLSSGFYEQYF. In DNA form, the CDR3 reads TGCAGTGCTAGTAGTCTTTCCAGCGGCTTCTACGAGCAGTACTTC.

This clonotype appeared a few times. The CDR3 loop is CASSTVLQYTDTQYF. The CDR3 DNA reads TGTGCCAGCAGTACAGTACTTCAGTACACAGATACGCAGTATTTT. The J gene is TRBJ2-3, the V gene TRBV6-2 or TRBV6-3; D unclear. CDR3 length equals 15 residues. Germline V CDR1 and CDR2: MNHEY, SVGEGT. V gave up 5 bases and J gave up 2 bases, with 14 bases separating them.

This clonotype was detected many times. This sequence joins TRBV12-3 or TRBV12-4 and TRBJ2-2, with D possibly TRBD1 on 6 matching bases. The V gene lost 3 bases and the J gene lost 7 bases, with 9 bases spanning the gap. This CDR3 has 13 residues. The CDR3: CASSFAGVGELFF. DNA of the CDR3: TGTGCCAGCAGTTTCGCAGGGGTCGGGGAGCTGTTTTTT.

This clonotype has at least ten counts. The rearrangement joins TRBV29-1 to TRBJ2-5; D gene unclear. Trimming stripped 4 bases from V and 5 bases from J, with 14 bases between. CDR3 length equals 13 residues. Germline assignment: CDR1 SQVTM and CDR2 ANQGSEA. The chain's CDR3 is CSVATVLGETQYF. Written as DNA, the CDR3 is TGCAGCGTTGCAACAGTACTCGGGGAGACCCAGTACTTC.

This clonotype was detected many times. This chain connects TRBV24-1 to TRBJ1-4; D perhaps matches TRBD1 (5 bases). CDR1 KGHDR and CDR2 SFDVKD come from the germline V gene. The CDR3 length is 15 residues. V dropped 2 bases and J dropped 8 bases, with 14 bases sitting between them. The CDR3 loop is CATSDSSGAREKLFF. The CDR3 DNA sequence: TGTGCCACCAGTGATTCTTCCGGGGCTCGCGAAAAACTGTTTTTT.

At least ten counts were recorded for this clonotype. The chain joins TRBV5-1 to TRBJ1-2; 7 bases align to TRBD1. J lost 8 bases, V lost 4 bases, and 8 bases had no gene match. The CDR3 contains 13 residues. Germline CDR1 SGHRS, CDR2 YFSETQ. The CDR3 bases are TGCGCCAGCAGCCCGAGGACAGGCGAAGGCTACACCTTC. It specifies CASSPRTGEGYTF. The complete variable domain, with remaining parts taken from reference TRBV5-1 and TRBJ1-2, reads KAGVTQTPRYLIKTRGQQVTLSCSPISGHRSVSWYQQTPGQGLQFLFEYFSETQRNKGNFPGRFSGRQFSNSRSEMNVSTLELGDSALYLCASSPRTGEGYTFGSGTRLTVV.